Included here is one T cell receptor beta chain sequence, with context. Antigen specificity is unknown. Only in-frame clones appear in the TCRdb table, and some are missing; sequencing was by immunoSEQ multiplex PCR. The sample gives 150,000 to 200,000 clones, roughly 93% of which show up once; 7.5% to 9.5% is in the top ten. This sample is part of a study of T cell responses to AZD1222 COVID-19 vaccine. Broader study findings: The donor group comprised mostly white British people and more females; the analysis possibly underestimated clonal diversity. Spike as a whole was targeted by vaccine-associated CD4 TCRs, dominant at 160-218 and 743-854.

Specimen: peripheral blood, collected on day 0 of AZD1222 vaccination. This clonotype originated in an adult in good health.

CDR3 in amino acids: CASSGTSGGTQYF. Written as DNA, the CDR3 is TGTGCCAGCAGCGGGACTAGCGGCGGGACCCAGTACTTC. The V call is TRBV5-4, the J call TRBJ2-5; 11 bases agree with TRBD2. The CDR3 is 13 residues long. CDR1 and CDR2 from the germline V gene are SGHNT and YYREEE (reference sequence). V was clipped by 4 bases and J by 7 bases; unmatched bases: 3. Full variable domain (missing parts from reference TRBV5-4 and TRBJ2-5): ETGVTQSPTHLIKTRGQQVTLRCSSQSGHNTVSWYQQALGQGPQFIFQYYREEENGRGNFPPRFSGLQFPNYSSELNVNALELDDSALYLCASSGTSGGTQYFGPGTRLLVL.